The sequence of this T cell receptor (beta chain) was determined in a study of tumor and adjacent non-tumor tissue in lung cancer. Overall study results and limits: In normal lung, the top 100 clones were significantly more dominant than in tumor.

Trimming left V 3 bases short and J 2 bases short, with 13 bases between. Germline lookup yields CDR1 DFQATT and CDR2 SNEGSKA (reference sequence). The CDR3 totals 15 residues. A modified ARM-PCR protocol with three rounds of nested PCR amplified TCRbeta. TCRdb re-called the multiplex PCR reads with MiXCR, one entry per CDR3 protein. Counted here are 90,000 to 100,000 distinct CDR3 sequences, 80% occurring once; the ten biggest clones make up around 30%. RNA was extracted from bulk tissue without any cell sorting. The normal lung tissue was taken more than 3 cm from the tumor edge. As regards this clonotype: Its antigen is unknown. A clone one base away is much larger, so this may be a read error.

This rearrangement joins TRBV20-1 to TRBJ2-2; D remains unclear. Material for sequencing was distant non-tumor lung tissue. The source is a man in his 60s with small cell lung cancer. The CDR3 protein is CSARNRWENTGELFF. The CDR3, as DNA: TGCAGTGCTAGGAATCGGTGGGAAAACACCGGGGAGCTGTTTTTT.